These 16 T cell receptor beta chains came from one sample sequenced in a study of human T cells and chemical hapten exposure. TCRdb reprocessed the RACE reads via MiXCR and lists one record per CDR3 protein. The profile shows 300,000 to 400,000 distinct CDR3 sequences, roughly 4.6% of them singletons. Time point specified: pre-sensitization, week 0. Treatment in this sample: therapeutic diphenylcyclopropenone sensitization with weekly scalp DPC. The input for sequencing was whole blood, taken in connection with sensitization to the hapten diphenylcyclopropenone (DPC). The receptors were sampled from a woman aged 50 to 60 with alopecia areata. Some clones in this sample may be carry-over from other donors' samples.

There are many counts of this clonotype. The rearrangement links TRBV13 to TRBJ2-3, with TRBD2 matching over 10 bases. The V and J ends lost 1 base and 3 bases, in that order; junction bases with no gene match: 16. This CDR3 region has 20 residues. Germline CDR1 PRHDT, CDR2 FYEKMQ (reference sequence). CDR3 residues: CASSLVGGLAGVRGTDTQYF. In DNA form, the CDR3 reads TGTGCCAGCAGCTTAGTGGGTGGTCTAGCGGGAGTGCGTGGGACAGATACGCAGTATTTT. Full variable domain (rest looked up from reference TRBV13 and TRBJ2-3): AAGVIQSPRHLIKEKRETATLKCYPIPRHDTVYWYQQGPGQDPQFLISFYEKMQSDKGSIPDRFSAQQFSDYHSELNMSSLELGDSALYFCASSLVGGLAGVRGTDTQYFGPGTRLTVL.

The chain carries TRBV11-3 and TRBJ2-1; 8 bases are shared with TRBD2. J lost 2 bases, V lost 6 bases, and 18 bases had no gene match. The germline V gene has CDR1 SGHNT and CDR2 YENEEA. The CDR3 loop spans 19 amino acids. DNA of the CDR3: TGTGCCAGCAGTTCCGGACTAACGGGAGGGTTCGGAGCCTACAATGAGCAGTTCTTC. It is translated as CASSSGLTGGFGAYNEQFF.

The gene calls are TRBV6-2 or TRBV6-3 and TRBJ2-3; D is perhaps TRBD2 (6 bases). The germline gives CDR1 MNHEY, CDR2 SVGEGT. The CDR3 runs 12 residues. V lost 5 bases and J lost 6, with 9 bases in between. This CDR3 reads CASSRLVDTQYF. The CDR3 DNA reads TGTGCCAGCAGTAGACTAGTTGATACGCAGTATTTT.

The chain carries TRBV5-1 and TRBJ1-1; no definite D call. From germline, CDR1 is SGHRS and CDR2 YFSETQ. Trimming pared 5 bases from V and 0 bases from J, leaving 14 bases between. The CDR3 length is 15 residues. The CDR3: CASRPAQWVNTEAFF. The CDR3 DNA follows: TGCGCCAGCAGACCGGCACAGTGGGTGAACACTGAAGCTTTCTTT. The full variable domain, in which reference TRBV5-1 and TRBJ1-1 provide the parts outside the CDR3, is KAGVTQTPRYLIKTRGQQVTLSCSPISGHRSVSWYQQTPGQGLQFLFEYFSETQRNKGNFPGRFSGRQFSNSRSEMNVSTLELGDSALYLCASRPAQWVNTEAFFGQGTRLTVV.

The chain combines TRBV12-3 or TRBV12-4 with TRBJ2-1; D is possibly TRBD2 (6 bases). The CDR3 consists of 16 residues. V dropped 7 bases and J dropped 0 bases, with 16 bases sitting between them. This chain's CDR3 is CASTTRGSYSYNEQFF. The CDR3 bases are TGTGCCAGCACGACCCGGGGGTCTTACTCCTACAATGAGCAGTTCTTC.

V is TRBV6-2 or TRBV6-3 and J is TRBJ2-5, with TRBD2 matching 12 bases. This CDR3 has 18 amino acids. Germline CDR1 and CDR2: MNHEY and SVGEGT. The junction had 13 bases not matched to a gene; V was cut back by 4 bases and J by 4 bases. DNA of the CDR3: TGTGCCAGCAGTTCCCTTTCGACTAGCGGGAGACGAAGAGAGACCCAGTACTTC. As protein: CASSSLSTSGRRRETQYF.

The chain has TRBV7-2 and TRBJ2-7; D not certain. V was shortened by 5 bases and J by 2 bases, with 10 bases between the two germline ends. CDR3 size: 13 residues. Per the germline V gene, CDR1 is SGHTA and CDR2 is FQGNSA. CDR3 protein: CASSQYRAYEQYF. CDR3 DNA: TGTGCCAGCAGCCAGTACAGAGCCTACGAGCAGTACTTC.

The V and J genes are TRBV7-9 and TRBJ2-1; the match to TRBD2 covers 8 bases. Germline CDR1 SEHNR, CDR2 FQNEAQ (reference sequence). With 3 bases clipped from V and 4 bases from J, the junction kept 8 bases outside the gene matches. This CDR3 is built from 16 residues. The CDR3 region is CASSFIPAGVYNEQFF. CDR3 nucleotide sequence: TGTGCCAGCAGCTTCATCCCAGCGGGAGTGTACAATGAGCAGTTCTTC. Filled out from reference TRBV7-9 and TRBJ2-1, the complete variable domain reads DTGVSQNPRHKITKRGQNVTFRCDPISEHNRLYWYRQTLGQGPEFLTYFQNEAQLEKSRLLSDRFSAERPKGSFSTLEIQRTEQGDSAMYLCASSFIPAGVYNEQFFGPGTRLTVL.

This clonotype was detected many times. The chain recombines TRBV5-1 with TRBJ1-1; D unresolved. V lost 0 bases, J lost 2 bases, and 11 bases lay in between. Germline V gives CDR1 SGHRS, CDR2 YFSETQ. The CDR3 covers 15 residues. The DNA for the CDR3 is TGCGCCAGCAGCTTGGATCCGGCTGCAAACACTGAAGCTTTCTTT. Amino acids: CASSLDPAANTEAFF.

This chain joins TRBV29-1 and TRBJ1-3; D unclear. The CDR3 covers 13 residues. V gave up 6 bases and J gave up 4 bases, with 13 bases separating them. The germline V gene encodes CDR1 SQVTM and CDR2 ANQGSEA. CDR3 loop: CSVGEAAGNTIYF. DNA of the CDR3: TGCAGCGTCGGGGAAGCAGCGGGAAACACCATATATTTT.

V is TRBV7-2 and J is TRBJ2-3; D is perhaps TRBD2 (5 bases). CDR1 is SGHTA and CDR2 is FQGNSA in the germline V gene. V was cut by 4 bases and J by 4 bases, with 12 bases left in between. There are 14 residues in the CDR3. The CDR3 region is CASSSDYFADTQYF. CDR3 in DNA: TGTGCCAGCAGCTCCGACTACTTCGCAGATACGCAGTATTTT.

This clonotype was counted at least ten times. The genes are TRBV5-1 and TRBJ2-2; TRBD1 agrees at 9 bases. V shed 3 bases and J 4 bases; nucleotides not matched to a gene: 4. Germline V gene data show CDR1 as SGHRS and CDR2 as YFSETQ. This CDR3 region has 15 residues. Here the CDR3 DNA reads TGCGCCAGCAGCTGGACAGGGGTCGCCACCGGGGAGCTGTTTTTT. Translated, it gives CASSWTGVATGELFF.

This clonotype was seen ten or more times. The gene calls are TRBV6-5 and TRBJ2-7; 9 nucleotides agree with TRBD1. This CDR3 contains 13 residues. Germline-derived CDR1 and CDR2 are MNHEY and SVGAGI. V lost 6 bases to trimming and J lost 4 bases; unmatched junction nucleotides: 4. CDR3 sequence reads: CASRRGQGYEQYF. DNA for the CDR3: TGTGCCAGCAGACGGGGACAGGGATACGAGCAGTACTTC.

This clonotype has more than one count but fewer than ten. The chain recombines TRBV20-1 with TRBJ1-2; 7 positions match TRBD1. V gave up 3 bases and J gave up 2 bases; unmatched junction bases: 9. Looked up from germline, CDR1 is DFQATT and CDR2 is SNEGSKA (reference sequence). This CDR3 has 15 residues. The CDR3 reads CSARVTQGLNYGYTF. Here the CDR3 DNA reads TGCAGTGCTAGGGTTACACAGGGGTTAAACTATGGCTACACCTTC.

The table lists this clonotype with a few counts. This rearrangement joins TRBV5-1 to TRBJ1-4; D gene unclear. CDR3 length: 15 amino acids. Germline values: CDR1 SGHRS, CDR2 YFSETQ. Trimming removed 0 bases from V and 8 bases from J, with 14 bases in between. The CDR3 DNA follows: TGCGCCAGCAGCTTGGAAGGGCGGTATTCGGAAAAACTGTTTTTT. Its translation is CASSLEGRYSEKLFF.

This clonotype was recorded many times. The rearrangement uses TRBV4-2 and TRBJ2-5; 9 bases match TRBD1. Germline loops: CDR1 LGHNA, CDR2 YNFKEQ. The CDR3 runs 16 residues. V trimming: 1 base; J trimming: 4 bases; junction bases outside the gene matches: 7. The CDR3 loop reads CASSQGGGQGIETQYF. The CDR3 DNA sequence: TGTGCCAGCAGCCAAGGGGGAGGACAGGGGATAGAGACCCAGTACTTC.